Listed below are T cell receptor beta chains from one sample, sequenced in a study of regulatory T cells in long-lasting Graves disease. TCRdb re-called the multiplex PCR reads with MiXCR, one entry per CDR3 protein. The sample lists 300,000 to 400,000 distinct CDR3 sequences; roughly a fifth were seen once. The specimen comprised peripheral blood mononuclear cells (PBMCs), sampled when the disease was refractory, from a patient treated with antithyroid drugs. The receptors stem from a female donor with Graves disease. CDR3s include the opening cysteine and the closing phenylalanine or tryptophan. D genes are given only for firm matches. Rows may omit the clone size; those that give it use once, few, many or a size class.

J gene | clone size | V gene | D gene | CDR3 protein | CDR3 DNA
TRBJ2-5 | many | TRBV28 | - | CASSLQAQETQYF | TGTGCCAGCAGTTTACAGGCTCAAGAGACCCAGTACTTC
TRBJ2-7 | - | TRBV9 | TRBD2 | CASSATSGRAYEQYF | TGTGCCAGCAGCGCCACTAGCGGGAGGGCCTACGAGCAGTACTTC
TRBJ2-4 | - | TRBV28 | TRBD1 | CANRGDRGRWAKNIQYF | TGTGCCAACAGGGGGGACAGGGGGCGTTGGGCCAAAAACATTCAGTACTTC
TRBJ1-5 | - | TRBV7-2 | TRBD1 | CASSTSVDRGYNQPQHF | TGTGCCAGCAGCACTTCAGTGGACAGGGGATACAATCAGCCCCAGCATTTT
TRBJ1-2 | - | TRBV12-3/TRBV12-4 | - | CASSFRTDYGYTF | TGTGCCAGCAGTTTCCGGACAGATTATGGCTACACCTTC
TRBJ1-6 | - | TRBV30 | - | CAWSVSGESPLHF | TGTGCCTGGAGTGTATCTGGGGAGTCACCCCTCCACTTT
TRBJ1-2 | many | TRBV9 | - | CASSVESRALGGYTF | TGTGCCAGCAGCGTAGAGAGCAGGGCATTGGGGGGCTACACCTTC
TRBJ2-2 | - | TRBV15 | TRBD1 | CATSREFRSAGQGSTGELFF | TGTGCCACCAGCAGAGAATTCAGGTCAGCGGGACAGGGGTCTACCGGGGAGCTGTTTTTT
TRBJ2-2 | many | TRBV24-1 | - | CATSDRGGELFF | TGTGCCACCAGTGATCGCGGCGGGGAGCTGTTTTTT
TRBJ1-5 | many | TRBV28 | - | CASIPRGPGIQPQHF | TGTGCCAGCATTCCCCGAGGCCCCGGGATTCAGCCCCAGCATTTT
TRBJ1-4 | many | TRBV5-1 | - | CASSPDGGAGVLFF | TGCGCCAGCAGCCCGGACGGGGGCGCGGGGGTACTGTTTTTT
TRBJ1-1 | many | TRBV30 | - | CAGTMNTEAFF | TGTGCCGGTACAATGAACACTGAAGCTTTCTTT
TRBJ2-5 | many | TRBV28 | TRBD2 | CASSLWTSGRDGETQYF | TGTGCCAGCAGTTTATGGACTAGCGGGAGGGACGGAGAGACCCAGTACTTC
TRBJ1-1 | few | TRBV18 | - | CASSPQLSGTRNTEAFF | TGTGCCAGCTCACCACAGCTCTCGGGGACAAGGAACACTGAAGCTTTCTTT
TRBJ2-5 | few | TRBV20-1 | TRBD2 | CSAREKLAGVETQYF | TGCAGTGCTAGAGAAAAACTAGCGGGAGTAGAGACCCAGTACTTC
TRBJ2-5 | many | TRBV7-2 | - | CASSFGRGNFQETQYF | TGTGCCAGCAGCTTCGGCCGGGGCAACTTCCAAGAGACCCAGTACTTC
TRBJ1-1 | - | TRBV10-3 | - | CAISESRRNTEAFF | TGTGCCATCAGTGAGTCGCGTAGAAACACTGAAGCTTTCTTT
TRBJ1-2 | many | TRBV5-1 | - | CASRGDTFYGYTF | TGCGCCTCGCGAGGTGATACCTTTTATGGCTACACCTTC
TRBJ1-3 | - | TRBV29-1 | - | CSVSRGSGNTIYF | TGCAGCGTCTCGAGGGGCTCTGGAAACACCATATATTTT
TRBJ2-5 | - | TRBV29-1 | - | CSVEPTKQETQYF | TGCAGCGTTGAACCCACTAAGCAAGAGACCCAGTACTTC
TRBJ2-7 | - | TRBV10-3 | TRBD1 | CAISEFGQGADEQYF | TGTGCCATCAGTGAGTTTGGGCAGGGGGCTGACGAGCAGTACTTC
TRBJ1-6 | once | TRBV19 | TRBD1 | CASSQTGARAYNSPLHF | TGTGCCAGTAGTCAGACAGGGGCCCGCGCCTATAATTCACCCCTCCACTTT
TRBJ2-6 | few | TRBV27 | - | CASSYWGTGANVLTF | TGTGCCAGCAGCTATTGGGGTACTGGGGCCAACGTCCTGACTTTC
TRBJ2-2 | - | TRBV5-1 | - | CASSPRQGNTGELFF | TGCGCCAGCAGCCCCCGGCAGGGAAACACCGGGGAGCTGTTTTTT
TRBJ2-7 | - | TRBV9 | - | CASSVGVAGAPYEQYF | TGTGCCAGCAGCGTAGGGGTGGCAGGGGCGCCCTACGAGCAGTACTTC
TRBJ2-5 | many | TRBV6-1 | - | CASRSGVGQETQYF | TGTGCCAGCAGGTCAGGGGTAGGGCAAGAGACCCAGTACTTC
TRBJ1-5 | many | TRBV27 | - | CASQFRSGQINQPQHF | TGTGCCAGCCAATTCAGGAGTGGACAGATCAATCAGCCCCAGCATTTT
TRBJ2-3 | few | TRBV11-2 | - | CASSLDLRTDTQYF | TGTGCCAGCAGCTTAGACCTCCGCACAGATACGCAGTATTTT
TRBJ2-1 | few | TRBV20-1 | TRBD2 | CSARPGLAGFDEQFF | TGCAGTGCGCGACCGGGACTAGCGGGATTCGATGAGCAGTTCTTC
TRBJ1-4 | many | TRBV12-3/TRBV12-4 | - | CASSLPDRNEKLFF | TGTGCCAGCAGTCTCCCGGACCGTAATGAAAAACTGTTTTTT
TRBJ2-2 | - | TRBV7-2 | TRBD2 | CASSLLAGLAGELFF | TGTGCCAGCAGCTTACTAGCGGGACTCGCCGGGGAGCTGTTTTTT
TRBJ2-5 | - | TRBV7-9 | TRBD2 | CASSLEAGVETQYF | TGTGCCAGCAGCTTAGAAGCGGGAGTGGAGACCCAGTACTTC